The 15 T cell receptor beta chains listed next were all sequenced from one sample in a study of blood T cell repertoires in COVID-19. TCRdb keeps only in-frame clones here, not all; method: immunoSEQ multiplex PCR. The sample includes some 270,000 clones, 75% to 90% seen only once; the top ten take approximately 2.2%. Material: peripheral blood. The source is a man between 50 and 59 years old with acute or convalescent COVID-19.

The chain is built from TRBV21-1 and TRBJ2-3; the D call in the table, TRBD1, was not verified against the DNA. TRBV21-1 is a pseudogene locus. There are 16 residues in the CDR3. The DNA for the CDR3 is TGTGCCAGCAGCAACCGCCGAGGACAGGGAAACGATACGCAGTATTTT. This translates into CASSNRRGQGNDTQYF.

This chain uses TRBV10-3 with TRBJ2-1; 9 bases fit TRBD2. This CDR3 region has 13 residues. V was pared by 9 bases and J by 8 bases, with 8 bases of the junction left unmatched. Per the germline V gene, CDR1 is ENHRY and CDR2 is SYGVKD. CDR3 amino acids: CAMGSGGRDEQFF. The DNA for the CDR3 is TGTGCCATGGGTAGCGGGGGTAGGGATGAGCAGTTCTTC.

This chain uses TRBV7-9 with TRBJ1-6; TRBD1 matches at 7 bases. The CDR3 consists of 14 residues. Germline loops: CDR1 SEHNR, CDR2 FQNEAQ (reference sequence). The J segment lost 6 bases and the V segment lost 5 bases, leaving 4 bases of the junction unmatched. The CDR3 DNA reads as TGTGCCAGCAGCGACCCAGGGGGTAATTCACCCCTCCACTTT. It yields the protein CASSDPGGNSPLHF. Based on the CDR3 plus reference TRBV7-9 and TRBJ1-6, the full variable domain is DTGVSQNPRHKITKRGQNVTFRCDPISEHNRLYWYRQTLGQGPEFLTYFQNEAQLEKSRLLSDRFSAERPKGSFSTLEIQRTEQGDSAMYLCASSDPGGNSPLHFGNGTRLTVT.

CDR3 nucleotide sequence: TGTGCCAGCAGTTACGGTCAGGGCCTTGAAGCTTTCTTT. Translating gives CASSYGQGLEAFF. The chain employs TRBV6-2 or TRBV6-3 and TRBJ1-1, with D perhaps matching TRBD1 (5 bases). The V and J ends lost 2 bases and 7 bases respectively, with 11 bases between them. This CDR3 is 13 amino acids long. The germline gives CDR1 MNHEY, CDR2 SVGEGT.

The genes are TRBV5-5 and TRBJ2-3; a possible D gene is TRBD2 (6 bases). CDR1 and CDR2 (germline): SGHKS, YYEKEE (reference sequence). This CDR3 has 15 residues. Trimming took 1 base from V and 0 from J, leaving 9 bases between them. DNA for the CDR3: TGTGCCAGCAGCTTGCCCGGGACTAGCACAGATACGCAGTATTTT. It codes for CASSLPGTSTDTQYF.

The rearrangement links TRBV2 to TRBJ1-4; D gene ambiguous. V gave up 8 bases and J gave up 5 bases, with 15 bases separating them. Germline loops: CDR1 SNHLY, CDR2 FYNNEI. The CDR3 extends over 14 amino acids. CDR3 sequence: CASGSGPLNEKLFF. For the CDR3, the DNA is TGTGCCAGCGGAAGTGGGCCTTTAAATGAAAAACTGTTTTTT.

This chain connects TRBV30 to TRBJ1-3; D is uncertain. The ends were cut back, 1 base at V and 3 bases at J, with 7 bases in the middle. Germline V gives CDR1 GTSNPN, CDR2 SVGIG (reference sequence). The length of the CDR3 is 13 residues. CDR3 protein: CAWSESGGNTIYF. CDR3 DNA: TGTGCCTGGAGTGAGTCGGGTGGAAACACCATATATTTT. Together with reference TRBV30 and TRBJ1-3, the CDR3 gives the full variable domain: SQTIHQWPATLVQPVGSPLSLECTVEGTSNPNLYWYRQAAGRGLQLLFYSVGIGQISSEVPQNLSASRPQDRQFILSSKKLLLSDSGFYLCAWSESGGNTIYFGEGSWLTVV.

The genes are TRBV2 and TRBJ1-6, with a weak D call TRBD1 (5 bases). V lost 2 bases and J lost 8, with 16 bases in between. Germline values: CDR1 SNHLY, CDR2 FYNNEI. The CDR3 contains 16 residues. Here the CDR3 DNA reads TGTGCCAGCAGTGAATATCCGTCCGGGGGTGATTCACCCCTCCACTTT. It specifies CASSEYPSGGDSPLHF.

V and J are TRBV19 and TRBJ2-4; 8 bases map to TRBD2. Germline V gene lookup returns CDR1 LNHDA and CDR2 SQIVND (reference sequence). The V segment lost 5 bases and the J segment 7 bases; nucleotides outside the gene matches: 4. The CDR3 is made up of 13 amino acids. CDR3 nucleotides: TGTGCCAGTAGTGCGGGGGGATCTAACATTCAGTACTTC. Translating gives CASSAGGSNIQYF.

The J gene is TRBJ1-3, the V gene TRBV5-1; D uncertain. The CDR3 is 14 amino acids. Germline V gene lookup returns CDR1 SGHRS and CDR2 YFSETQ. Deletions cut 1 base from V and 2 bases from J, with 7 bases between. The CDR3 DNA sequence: TGCGCCAGCAGCTTGACCGGGACTGGAAACACCATATATTTT. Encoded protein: CASSLTGTGNTIYF.

The CDR3 sequence is CASSFDGGNTEAFF. In DNA, the CDR3 is TGCGCCAGCAGCTTCGACGGAGGGAACACTGAAGCTTTCTTT. This sequence joins TRBV5-1 and TRBJ1-1; D remains unclear. The CDR3 has 14 residues. V dropped 2 bases and J dropped 1 base, with 9 bases sitting between them. Germline CDR1 is SGHRS and CDR2 is YFSETQ.

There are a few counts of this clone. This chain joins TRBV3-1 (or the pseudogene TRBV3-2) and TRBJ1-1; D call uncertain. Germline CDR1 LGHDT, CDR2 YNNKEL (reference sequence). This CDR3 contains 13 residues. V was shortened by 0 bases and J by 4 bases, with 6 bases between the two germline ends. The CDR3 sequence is CASSQDSSTEAFF. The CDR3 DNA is TGTGCCAGCAGCCAAGATTCTAGCACTGAAGCTTTCTTT.

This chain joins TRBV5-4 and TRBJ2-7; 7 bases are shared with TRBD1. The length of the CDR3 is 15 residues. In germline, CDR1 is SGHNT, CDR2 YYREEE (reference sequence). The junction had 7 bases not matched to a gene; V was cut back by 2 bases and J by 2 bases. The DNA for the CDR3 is TGTGCCAGCAGCTTTACGCCCCAGGGGGCCTACGAGCAGTACTTC. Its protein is CASSFTPQGAYEQYF.

CDR3 nucleotides: TGTGCCAGCAGCCTACCACCCTTGGGACAGGGAGCTATTGGCTATGGCTACACCTTC. It codes for CASSLPPLGQGAIGYGYTF. The gene calls are TRBV13 and TRBJ1-2, with 9 bases that match TRBD1. CDR3 length: 19 amino acids. V shed 5 bases and J 4 bases; nucleotides not matched to a gene: 20. CDR1 is PRHDT and CDR2 is FYEKMQ in the germline V gene (reference sequence).

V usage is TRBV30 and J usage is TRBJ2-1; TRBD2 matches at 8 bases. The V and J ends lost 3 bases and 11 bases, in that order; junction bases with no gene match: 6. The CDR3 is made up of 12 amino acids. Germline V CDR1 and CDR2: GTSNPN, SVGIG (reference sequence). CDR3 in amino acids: CAWRDGGAKQFF. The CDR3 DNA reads TGTGCCTGGAGAGACGGGGGGGCTAAGCAGTTCTTC.